Listed below are T cell receptor beta chains from one sample, sequenced in a study of vaccination and CD4 T cells after COVID-19. For these receptors, no antigen is known. TCRdb processed the PCR reads anew with MiXCR; each CDR3 protein has one entry. This table has about 18,000 distinct CDR3 sequences, roughly two fifths appearing once. Here the sequenced sample was CD4+ T cells from blood, cultured in vitro, taken after SARS-CoV-2 vaccination. The receptors stem from a human donor who had recovered from COVID-19. Both conserved end residues are part of each CDR3. The D gene is left open where the match is weak. Clone sizes are given selectively: once, few, many, or a class where the clone is expanded.

V gene: TRBV25-1
J gene: TRBJ1-6
clone size: few
D gene: .
CDR3 protein: CASSEIELQSPLHF
CDR3 DNA: TGTGCCAGCAGTGAAATTGAGTTGCAATCACCCCTCCACTTT

V gene: TRBV27
J gene: TRBJ1-6
clone size: few
D gene: TRBD1
CDR3 protein: CASSSTGTGYSPLHF
CDR3 DNA: TGTGCCAGCAGTTCAACCGGGACAGGGTATTCACCCCTCCACTTT

V gene: TRBV7-9
J gene: TRBJ2-7
clone size: few
D gene: .
CDR3 protein: CASSLARAGIYEQYF
CDR3 DNA: TGTGCCAGCAGCTTAGCGCGTGCAGGGATCTACGAGCAGTACTTC

V gene: TRBV10-2
J gene: TRBJ2-1
clone size: .
D gene: .
CDR3 protein: CASSEVRYDSYNEQFF
CDR3 DNA: TGCGCCAGCAGTGAGGTGCGGTATGACTCCTACAATGAGCAGTTCTTC

V gene: TRBV25-1
J gene: TRBJ2-7
clone size: .
D gene: .
CDR3 protein: CASSEWTSSYEQYF
CDR3 DNA: TGTGCCAGCAGTGAATGGACAAGCTCCTACGAGCAGTACTTC

V gene: TRBV6-2/TRBV6-3
J gene: TRBJ2-5
clone size: .
D gene: TRBD2
CDR3 protein: CASTLAGGQEAQYF
CDR3 DNA: TGTGCCAGCACCCTAGCGGGGGGTCAAGAGGCCCAGTACTTC

V gene: TRBV7-7
J gene: TRBJ2-5
clone size: .
D gene: .
CDR3 protein: CASSFRPSETQYF
CDR3 DNA: TGTGCCAGCAGCTTTAGACCGAGTGAGACCCAGTACTTC

V gene: TRBV15
J gene: TRBJ2-7
clone size: .
D gene: .
CDR3 protein: CATSRDPGISYEQYF
CDR3 DNA: TGTGCCACCAGCAGAGATCCTGGGATATCCTACGAGCAGTACTTC

V gene: TRBV5-4
J gene: TRBJ2-7
clone size: .
D gene: .
CDR3 protein: CASSPGLGIAYEQYF
CDR3 DNA: TGTGCCAGCAGCCCAGGACTTGGGATCGCCTACGAGCAGTACTTC

V gene: TRBV19
J gene: TRBJ2-7
clone size: .
D gene: TRBD1
CDR3 protein: CASSGGTGDYEQYF
CDR3 DNA: TGTGCCAGTAGTGGGGGGACAGGGGACTACGAGCAGTACTTC

V gene: TRBV6-1
J gene: TRBJ2-7
clone size: few
D gene: .
CDR3 protein: CASRVGFPYYEQYF
CDR3 DNA: TGTGCCAGCAGAGTGGGGTTTCCGTACTACGAGCAGTACTTC

V gene: TRBV20-1
J gene: TRBJ1-1
clone size: .
D gene: TRBD1
CDR3 protein: CSAMTGVYTEAFF
CDR3 DNA: TGCAGTGCTATGACAGGGGTATATACTGAAGCTTTCTTT

V gene: TRBV27
J gene: TRBJ1-1
clone size: .
D gene: .
CDR3 protein: CASSDTLGKGAFF
CDR3 DNA: TGTGCCAGCAGTGATACCCTCGGGAAAGGAGCTTTCTTT

V gene: TRBV6-5
J gene: TRBJ2-7
clone size: .
D gene: TRBD1
CDR3 protein: CASSSGTGGDEQYF
CDR3 DNA: TGTGCCAGCAGTTCCGGGACAGGGGGCGACGAGCAGTACTTC

V gene: TRBV20-1
J gene: TRBJ2-7
clone size: few
D gene: .
CDR3 protein: CSAIPRFNEQYF
CDR3 DNA: TGCAGTGCCATCCCCCGGTTTAACGAGCAGTACTTC

V gene: TRBV7-3
J gene: TRBJ2-1
clone size: .
D gene: .
CDR3 protein: CASSLKGSLYNEQFF
CDR3 DNA: TGTGCCAGCAGCTTAAAAGGGAGCCTCTACAATGAGCAGTTCTTC

V gene: TRBV28
J gene: TRBJ2-5
clone size: .
D gene: .
CDR3 protein: CASTLGRSQETQYF
CDR3 DNA: TGTGCCAGCACCCTAGGGCGGAGCCAAGAGACCCAGTACTTC

V gene: TRBV20-1
J gene: TRBJ1-6
clone size: few
D gene: TRBD1
CDR3 protein: CSATGQYNSPLHF
CDR3 DNA: TGCAGTGCTACGGGACAGTATAATTCACCCCTCCACTTT

V gene: TRBV5-1
J gene: TRBJ2-7
clone size: .
D gene: .
CDR3 protein: CASSHTGPYEQYF
CDR3 DNA: TGCGCCAGCAGCCACACGGGGCCCTACGAGCAGTACTTC

V gene: TRBV12-5
J gene: TRBJ1-5
clone size: once
D gene: .
CDR3 protein: CASGFGDSNQPQHF
CDR3 DNA: TGTGCTAGTGGTTTCGGGGATAGCAATCAGCCCCAGCATTTT